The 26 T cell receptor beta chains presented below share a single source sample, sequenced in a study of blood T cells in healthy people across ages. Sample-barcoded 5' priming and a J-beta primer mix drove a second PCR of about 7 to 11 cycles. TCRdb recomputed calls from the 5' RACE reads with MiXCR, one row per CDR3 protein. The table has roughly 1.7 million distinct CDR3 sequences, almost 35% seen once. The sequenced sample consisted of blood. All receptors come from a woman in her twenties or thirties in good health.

This chain's CDR3 is CSAPSQKSSYNEQFF. The CDR3 bases are TGCAGTGCTCCCTCCCAGAAAAGCTCCTACAATGAGCAGTTCTTC. This sequence joins TRBV20-1 and TRBJ2-1, with unresolved D. Trimming cost V 5 bases and J 0 bases, with 14 bases left between them. CDR3 size: 15 residues. Germline CDR1 DFQATT, CDR2 SNEGSKA (reference sequence).

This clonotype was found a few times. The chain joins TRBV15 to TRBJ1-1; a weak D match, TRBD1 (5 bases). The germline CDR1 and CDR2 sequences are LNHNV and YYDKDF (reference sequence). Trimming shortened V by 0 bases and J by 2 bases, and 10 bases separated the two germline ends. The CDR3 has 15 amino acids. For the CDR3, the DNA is TGTGCCACCAGCAGAGATGAGGGGATTAACACTGAAGCTTTCTTT. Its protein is CATSRDEGINTEAFF.

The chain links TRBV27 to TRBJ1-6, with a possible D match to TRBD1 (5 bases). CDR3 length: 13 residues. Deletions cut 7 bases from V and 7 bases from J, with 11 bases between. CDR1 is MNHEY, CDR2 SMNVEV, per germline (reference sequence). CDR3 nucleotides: TGTGCCAGCAACACAGGTGGCAATTCACCCCTCCACTTT. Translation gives CASNTGGNSPLHF.

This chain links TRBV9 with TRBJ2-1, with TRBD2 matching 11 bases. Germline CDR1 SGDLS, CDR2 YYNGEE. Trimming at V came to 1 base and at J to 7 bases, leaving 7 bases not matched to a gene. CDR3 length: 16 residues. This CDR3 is CASSVRPASGRNEQFF. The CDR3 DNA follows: TGTGCCAGCAGCGTAAGGCCAGCTAGCGGGAGGAATGAGCAGTTCTTC.

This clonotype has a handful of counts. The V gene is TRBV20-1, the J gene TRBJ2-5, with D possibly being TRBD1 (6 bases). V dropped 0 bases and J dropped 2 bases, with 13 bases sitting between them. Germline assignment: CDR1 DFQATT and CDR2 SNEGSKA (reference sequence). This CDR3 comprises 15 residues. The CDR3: CSARDLGTNQETQYF. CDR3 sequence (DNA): TGCAGTGCTAGAGACCTAGGGACAAATCAAGAGACCCAGTACTTC.

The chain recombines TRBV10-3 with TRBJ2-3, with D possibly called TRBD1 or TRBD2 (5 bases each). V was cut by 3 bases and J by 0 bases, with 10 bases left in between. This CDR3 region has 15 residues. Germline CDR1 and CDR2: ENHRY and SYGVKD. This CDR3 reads CAISDAGASTDTQYF. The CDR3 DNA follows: TGTGCCATCAGTGACGCCGGGGCCAGCACAGATACGCAGTATTTT.

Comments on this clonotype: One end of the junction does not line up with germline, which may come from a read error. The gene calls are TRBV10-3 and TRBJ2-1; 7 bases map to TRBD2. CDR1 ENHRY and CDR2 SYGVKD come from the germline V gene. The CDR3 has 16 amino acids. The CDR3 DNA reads TGTGCCGTCAGTGAGCCTGCGGTGGGGGGGGACAATGAGCAGTTCTTC. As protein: CAVSEPAVGGDNEQFF.

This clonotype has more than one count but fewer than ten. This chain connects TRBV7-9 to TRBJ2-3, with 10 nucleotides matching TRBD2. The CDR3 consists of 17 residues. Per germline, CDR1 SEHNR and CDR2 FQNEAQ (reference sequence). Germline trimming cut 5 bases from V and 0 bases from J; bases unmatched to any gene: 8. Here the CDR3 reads CASSRTTSGTSTDTQYF. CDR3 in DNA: TGTGCCAGCAGCCGCACAACTAGCGGGACTAGCACAGATACGCAGTATTTT.

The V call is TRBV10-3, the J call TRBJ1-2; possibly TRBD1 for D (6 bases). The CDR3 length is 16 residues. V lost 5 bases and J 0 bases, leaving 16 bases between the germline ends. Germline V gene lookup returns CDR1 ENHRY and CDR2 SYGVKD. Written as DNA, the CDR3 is TGTGCCATCAGTTCCACCAAAGGGGGTCCTAACTATGGCTACACCTTC. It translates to CAISSTKGGPNYGYTF.

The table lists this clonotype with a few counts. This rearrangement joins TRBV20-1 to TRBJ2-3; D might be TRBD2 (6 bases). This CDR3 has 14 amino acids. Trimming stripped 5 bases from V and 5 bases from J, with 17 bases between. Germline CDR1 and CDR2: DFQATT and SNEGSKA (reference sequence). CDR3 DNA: TGCAGTGCTCCCCGACTAGATGCGCGAGATACGCAGTATTTT. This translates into CSAPRLDARDTQYF.

The CDR3 here is CASSARREAGGHEQYF. CDR3 nucleotide sequence: TGTGCCAGCAGCGCCCGGCGGGAAGCGGGGGGGCACGAGCAGTACTTC. J is TRBJ2-5 and V is TRBV9; 10 nucleotides line up with TRBD2. The J call is doubtful: the DNA matches TRBJ2-7 better. The CDR3 extends over 16 amino acids. CDR1 and CDR2 from the germline V gene are SGDLS and YYNGEE.

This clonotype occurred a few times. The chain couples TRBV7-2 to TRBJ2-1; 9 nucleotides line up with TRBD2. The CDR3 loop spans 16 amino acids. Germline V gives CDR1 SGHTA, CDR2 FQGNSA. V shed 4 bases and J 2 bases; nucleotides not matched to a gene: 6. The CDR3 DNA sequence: TGTGCCAGCAGCTCCTTAGCGGGGGCCACCTACAATGAGCAGTTCTTC. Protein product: CASSSLAGATYNEQFF.

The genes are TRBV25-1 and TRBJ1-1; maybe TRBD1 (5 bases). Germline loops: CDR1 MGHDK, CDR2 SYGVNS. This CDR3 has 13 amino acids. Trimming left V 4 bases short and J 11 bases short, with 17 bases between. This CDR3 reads CASSATGTAMAFF. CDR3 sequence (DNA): TGTGCCAGCAGTGCTACCGGGACGGCGATGGCTTTCTTT. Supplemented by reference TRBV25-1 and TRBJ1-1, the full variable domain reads EADIYQTPRYLVIGTGKKITLECSQTMGHDKMYWYQQDPGMELHLIHYSYGVNSTEKGDLSSESTVSRIRTEHFPLTLESARPSHTSQYLCASSATGTAMAFFGQGTRLTVV.

The CDR3 protein is CASTPGGGRNEQFF. The CDR3 DNA sequence: TGTGCCAGCACCCCCGGGGGAGGGCGGAATGAGCAGTTCTTC. This chain links TRBV12-3 or TRBV12-4 with TRBJ2-1; 7 bases are a match to TRBD2. V gave up 7 bases and J gave up 7 bases; unmatched junction bases: 10. The CDR3 is 14 residues long.

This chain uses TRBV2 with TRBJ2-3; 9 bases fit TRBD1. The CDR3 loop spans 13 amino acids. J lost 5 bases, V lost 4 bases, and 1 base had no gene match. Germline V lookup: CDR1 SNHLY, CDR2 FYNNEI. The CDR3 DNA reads TGTGCCAGCAGTGGACAGGGGGTAGATACGCAGTATTTT. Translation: CASSGQGVDTQYF.

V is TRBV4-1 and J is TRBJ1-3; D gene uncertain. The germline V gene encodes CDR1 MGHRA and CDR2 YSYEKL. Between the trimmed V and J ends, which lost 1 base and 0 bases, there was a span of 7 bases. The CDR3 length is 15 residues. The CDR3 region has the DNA TGCGCCAGCAGCCAAGCCGGCAGCTCTGGAAACACCATATATTTT. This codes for CASSQAGSSGNTIYF.

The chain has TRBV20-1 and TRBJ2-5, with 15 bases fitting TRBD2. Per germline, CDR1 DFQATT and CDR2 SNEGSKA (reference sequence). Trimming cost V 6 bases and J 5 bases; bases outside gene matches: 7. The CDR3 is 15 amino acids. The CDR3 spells CSAKGLAGGLETQYF. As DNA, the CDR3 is TGCAGTGCGAAAGGACTAGCGGGGGGGCTTGAGACCCAGTACTTC.

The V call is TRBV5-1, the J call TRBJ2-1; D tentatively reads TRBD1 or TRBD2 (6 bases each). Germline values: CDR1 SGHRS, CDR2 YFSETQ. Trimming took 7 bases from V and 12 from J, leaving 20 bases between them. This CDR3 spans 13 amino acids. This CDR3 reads CASLQKSGALQFF. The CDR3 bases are TGCGCCAGCCTACAAAAGTCGGGGGCACTGCAGTTCTTC.

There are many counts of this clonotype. The CDR3 region is CASSYSGGRGETQYF. The CDR3 DNA reads TGTGCCAGCAGTTACTCAGGCGGGAGAGGAGAGACCCAGTACTTC. This sequence joins TRBV6-6 and TRBJ2-5, with 7 bases lining up with TRBD2. The CDR3 contains 15 residues. Unmatched junction bases numbered 5, after V lost 0 bases and J lost 4 bases. The germline gives CDR1 MNHNY, CDR2 SVGAGI (reference sequence).

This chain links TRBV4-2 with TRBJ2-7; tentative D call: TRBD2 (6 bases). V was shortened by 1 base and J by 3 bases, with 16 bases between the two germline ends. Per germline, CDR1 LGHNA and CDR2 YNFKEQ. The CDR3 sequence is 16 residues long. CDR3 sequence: CASSQGSSDAFYEQYF. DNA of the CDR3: TGTGCCAGCAGCCAAGGTTCTAGCGATGCGTTCTACGAGCAGTACTTC.

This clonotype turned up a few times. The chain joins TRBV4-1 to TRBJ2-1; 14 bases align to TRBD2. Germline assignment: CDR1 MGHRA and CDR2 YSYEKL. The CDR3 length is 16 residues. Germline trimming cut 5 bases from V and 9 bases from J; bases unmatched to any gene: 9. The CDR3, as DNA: TGCGCCAGCAGCGGGACTAGCGGGAGTTTCATCAGTGAGCAGTTCTTC. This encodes CASSGTSGSFISEQFF.

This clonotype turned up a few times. DNA of the CDR3: TGTGCCAGCAGTGCCCACGGGGCGGATACTAGCACAGATACGCAGTATTTT. It specifies CASSAHGADTSTDTQYF. This chain uses TRBV25-1 with TRBJ2-3; D could derive from TRBD1 or TRBD2 (5 bases each). V was clipped by 4 bases and J by 0 bases, with 17 bases between them. Germline assignment: CDR1 MGHDK and CDR2 SYGVNS. This CDR3 spans 17 amino acids.

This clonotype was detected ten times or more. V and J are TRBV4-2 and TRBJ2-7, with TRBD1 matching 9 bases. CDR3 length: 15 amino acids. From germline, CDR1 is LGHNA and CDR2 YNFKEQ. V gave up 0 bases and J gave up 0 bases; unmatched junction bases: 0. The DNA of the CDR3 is TGTGCCAGCAGCCAAGAGACAGGGGGCTCCTACGAGCAGTACTTC. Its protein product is CASSQETGGSYEQYF.

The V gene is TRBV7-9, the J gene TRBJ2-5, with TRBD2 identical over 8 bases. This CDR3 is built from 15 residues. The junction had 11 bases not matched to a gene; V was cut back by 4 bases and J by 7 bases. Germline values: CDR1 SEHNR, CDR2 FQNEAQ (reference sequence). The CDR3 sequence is CASSSQFPGLGTQYF. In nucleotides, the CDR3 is TGTGCCAGCAGCTCCCAATTCCCGGGACTAGGGACCCAGTACTTC.

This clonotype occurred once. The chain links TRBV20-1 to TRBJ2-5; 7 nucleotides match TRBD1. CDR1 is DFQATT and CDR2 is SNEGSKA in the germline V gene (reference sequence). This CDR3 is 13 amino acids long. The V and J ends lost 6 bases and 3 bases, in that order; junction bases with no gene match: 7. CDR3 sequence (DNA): TGCAGTGCAGAGCATCAGGGGGAAGAGACCCAGTACTTC. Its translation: CSAEHQGEETQYF.

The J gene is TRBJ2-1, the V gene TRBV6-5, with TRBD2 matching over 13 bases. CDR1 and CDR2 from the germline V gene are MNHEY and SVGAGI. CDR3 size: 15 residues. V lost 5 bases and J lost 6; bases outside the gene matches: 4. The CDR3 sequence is CASSRGLAGVNEQFF. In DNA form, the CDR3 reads TGTGCCAGCAGTCGAGGACTAGCGGGGGTCAATGAGCAGTTCTTC.